This TCR beta chain was documented in a study of beta chain features in type 1 diabetes. The CDR3 covers 15 residues. Germline CDR1 and CDR2: SGHNT and YYREEE (reference sequence). V shed 4 bases, J shed 4 bases, and the junction held 10 bases outside the gene matches. Every bit of the isolated RNA underwent reverse transcription, so sequencing read expressed TCRB transcripts. The data were produced by immunoSEQ multiplex PCR, yet TCRdb's version contains in-frame clones alone and is incomplete. The sample has a few hundred thousand clones, 9.6% seen once. Sequenced material: naive CD4+ T cells from blood. The V and J genes are TRBV5-4 and TRBJ1-1; 7 nucleotides line up with TRBD1. The source is a woman younger than 35 in good health. CDR3 residues: CASSPDRVLSTEAFF. The CDR3 nucleotides read TGTGCCAGCAGCCCCGACAGGGTCCTCAGCACTGAAGCTTTCTTT.